This paragraph covers one T cell receptor beta chain sequence. Antigen unknown. The data were obtained in a study of vaccination effects on CD4 cells after COVID-19. Once cultured for under 11 days, the cells underwent separation to obtain CD4+ T cells. Either the BNT162b2 or mRNA-1273 vaccine was given to participants in two doses. The CDR3 is 19 residues long. CDR1 and CDR2 (germline): MGHRA, YSYEKL. The junction had 20 bases not matched to a gene; V was cut back by 4 bases and J by 4 bases. Assay used: immunoSEQ multiplex PCR; TCRdb lists only in-frame clones, some missing. The data contain about 66,000 clones, roughly 80% of them singletons.

The material was CD4+ T cells from PBMCs cultured without peptide, obtained after COVID-19 vaccination. The sequence derives from a human donor who received a COVID-19 vaccine. This chain connects TRBV4-1 to TRBJ2-3; 7 bases fit TRBD2. The CDR3 is CASSRLGGGLSLFADTQYF. CDR3 nucleotide sequence: TGCGCCAGCAGCCGCCTTGGGGGGGGACTGTCCCTTTTTGCAGATACGCAGTATTTT.